This entry is about one TCR beta chain. There is no known antigen for this receptor. Libraries were constructed by the immunoSEQ multiplex PCR assay. For the multiplex PCR, a mixture combining 60 forward primers for TCR Vbeta segments and 13 reverse primers for TCR Jbeta segments was used. The CDR3 region of rearranged TCR beta genes was amplified from genomic DNA with a multiplex PCR assay. The amplified TCR beta libraries were sequenced on the Illumina HiSeq System as 87-base-pair reads. Turning to the authors' computational methods: A later analysis counted approximately 74 million unique TCR beta chains across the 690 or so repertoires, and around 9.9 million of these chains were shared by at least two donors. A nearest-neighbor algorithm error-corrected the raw reads and collapsed the reads into unique sequences, merging closely related sequences to remove PCR and sequencing errors. To assign V, D and J gene segments, CDR3 sequences were aligned to IMGT reference sequences. For a sequence to be retained, a match of at least six nucleotides to both a V gene segment and a J gene segment was required. A rearrangement counted as productive if the CDR3 had no stop codons and remained in frame with V and J, and every other rearrangement counted as non-productive. CDR3 was defined by IMGT convention, running from the second conserved V-encoded cysteine to the conserved J-encoded phenylalanine. In an earlier analysis of more than 550 of the donors, sequences lacking an unambiguous match to a single V gene segment were excluded. An earlier analysis of some 610 of the donors called V segments functional above 56.7% productive rearrangements and segregating when the between-donor standard deviation exceeded 5%. A statistical classification framework was built for diagnosing cytomegalovirus status from the catalog of TCR beta chain sequences. V and J gene assignment, in a later analysis, came from comparing TCR nucleotide sequences with IMGT/GENE-DB human TR gene sequences. The TCRdist pipeline was used in a later analysis to assign CDR3 sequences and most-parsimonious VDJ recombination scenarios. In a later analysis, each TCR beta chain was defined by its CDR3 amino acid sequence together with its V-gene family, and reads lacking a unique V-gene family were excluded. As a way to deal with suspected cross-contamination and a sequencing artifact, a later analysis dropped approximately 570 nucleotide sequences that were highly shared and had low generation probability. For each public chain, a later analysis derived a clonal expansion index from normalized ranks of inferred template counts within each repertoire. Generation probabilities in a later analysis came from a VDJ recombination model fitted to out-of-frame rearrangements, and those results were checked against IGoR. A later analysis scored TCR-TCR, TCR-HLA and TCR-CMV co-occurrence with hypergeometric tests, applying a repertoire-size bias correction to TCR pairs. To estimate false discovery rates, a later analysis permuted the HLA or CMV assignments 20 times. In a later analysis, co-occurring TCRs were grouped using DBSCAN, with TCRdist sequence similarity added in when clustering inside HLA-allele-positive subsets. Repertoires with fewer than 30,000 or more than 120,000 public chains were left out of co-occurrence clustering, as were five repertoires with anomalous nucleotide sharing. This immuneACCESS table, as held by TCRdb, lists in-frame sequences with V and J called but not all clones. Of the missing ones, under half trace to an unresolved V gene in checked studies; the others have no known cause. V and J calls and clone size are copied from that table; D and trimming were computed from the DNA. The table for this sample records around 70,000 clones. The top ten hold 2.4% of the sample.

This sample stems from a study of cytomegalovirus exposure and HLA in healthy donors (dated by TCRdb to the late 2010s). With regard to the full study: According to an earlier analysis of 550 to 750 of the donors, about 179 million T cells yielded some 110 million unique TCR beta sequences and approximately 300 Gb of sequence data. A later genetic analysis used genome-wide SNP genotypes for about 60% of the roughly 700 donors, treating that subset as a discovery cohort. To predict cytomegalovirus infection status, the study combined high-throughput TCR immunosequencing, statistical association of individual TCRs with disease status, and machine learning. About 280 gigabases of sequencing data and approximately 92 million unique TCR sequences made up an early release that covered around 640 HLA-typed donors. In addition to the first cohort of 666 subjects, a separate validation cohort of 120 different subjects was used. Rather than drawing on any new phenotypic data, the later analysis identified candidate immune exposures from TCR beta sequences and the way those sequences occurred across donors. Every discovery cohort repertoire had been produced on one sequencing platform. To decide whether each TCR beta V gene segment behaved as functional or pseudogenic, an earlier analysis of 587 of the donors relied on high-throughput TCR beta sequencing. HLA typing included class I and class II loci at four-digit resolution. Because of strong linkage in the cohort, roughly five DR-DQ haplotypes were treated as single units for association and clustering. Among the approximately 400 genotyped donors, approximately 76% belonged to the genetic ancestry cluster associated with self-reported Caucasian donors. A later analysis re-examined previously published TCR beta repertoires from about 700 donors and added high-resolution HLA genotyping to investigate patterns of TCR occurrence. The study was designed to test whether signatures of past pathogen exposure could be identified by cataloging public T cell receptors. Across approximately 400 genotyped donors of the cohort, an average of roughly 250,000 unique TCR beta nucleotide sequences per donor were sequenced, and about a sixth of those sequences were non-productive. The number of typed donors differed by locus: 629-630 for A, B, C, DRB1 and DQB1; some 500 for DQA1; fewer than 610 for DPA1; and 400 to 480 for DPB1. Donor age, sex, ethnicity and CMV serostatus were collected together with the repertoire data. The study profiled the T cell repertoires of 500 to 800 subjects by immunosequencing and related them to cytomegalovirus serostatus.

V and J are truncated by 0 bases and 12 bases respectively, leaving an intervening sequence of 18 bases. From the cysteine up to the phenylalanine, the CDR3 has a length of 14 residues. The DNA shown is the 42-base CDR3, in frame from base 1. The CDR1 and CDR2 encoded by the germline V gene are MNHEY and SVGAGI. The cohort consisted of 600 to 750 healthy bone marrow donors. Cohort members were all nominally healthy when sampled, although unrecorded immune exposures were likely present. The donor was CMV seropositive and belonged to the group of 250 to 300 seropositive cohort members. A peripheral blood sample was provided by each donor, and peripheral blood mononuclear cells were used for TCR beta sequencing. The Qiagen DNeasy Blood Extraction Kit was used to extract genomic DNA from the blood cell samples. Results the study describes overall, beyond this receptor: In the study, 164 TCR beta chains were listed as associated with cytomegalovirus. Assigning TCR associations to individual alleles was difficult when HLA alleles, especially DR and DQ, strongly co-occurred. Because the 87-base-pair reads could not distinguish some IMGT-functional V segments, including TRBV6-2 and TRBV6-3, those segments were excluded. Seventeen rarely observed V segments, including chromosome 9 orphons, were excluded from the earlier analysis of several hundred of the donors because counts were too low. Most TCR sequences were observed very rarely across donors, whereas some public TCRs were present in many individuals. The cohort was sequenced for TCR beta chains only, and without alpha or paired-chain data the features that could be detected were limited. Because HLA typing was missing for some donors at each locus, association tests included only the typed subset. Linkage disequilibrium might explain the correlated functional status among segregating V segments, but an unknown experimental factor could not be ruled out. In a later analysis, TCR association rates were found to vary across HLA loci, with the most associated TCRs seen for DRB1 alleles and the fewest for HLA-C alleles. In a later analysis, around 17,000 TCR beta sequences were associated with specific HLA alleles at a false discovery rate of 0.05. In both the original and validation cohorts, the classifier was reported to diagnose cytomegalovirus status with high specificity and sensitivity. A cluster of highly shared sequence variants was judged likely to be a technical artifact of the sequencing pipeline. Most CMV-associated TCR beta chains appeared to be HLA-restricted in a later analysis, and the HLA associations seemed to be driven largely by CMV exposure. It was suggested by the authors that the approach could potentially be generalized to other disease states and immunological phenotypes. In vitro tests confirmed that a few of the cytomegalovirus-associated TCR beta chains recognize cytomegalovirus antigens. A later analysis reported that several top co-occurrence clusters appeared linked to parvovirus B19, influenza, CMV and Epstein-Barr virus. In a later analysis, HLA-associated TCR beta chains were found to be more clonally expanded and to have lower generation probabilities than equally common non-associated chains. An earlier analysis of 587 of the donors showed that most TCR beta V segments appeared in productive rearrangements either about 87% or about 30% of the time, which broadly matched IMGT annotations. A further reported finding was that TCR beta sequences accurately predicted the HLA-A and HLA-B alleles for most subjects in the first cohort. According to a later genetic analysis, donors in an Asian-associated ancestry cluster had fewer N-insertions in productive TCRs than the approximately 690-donor mean. The only immune exposure information available for the cohort was CMV serostatus. A later genetic analysis associated a missense DCLRE1C variant with V-gene and J-gene trimming of TCR beta chains, and an independent cohort replicated the association. Roughly uniform sequencing depth across donors was assumed in presence/absence analyses, although this assumption may not hold.

In this chain, TRBV6-5 is recombined with TRBJ2-7; a tentative D match to TRBD2 spans 5 bases. This receptor was obtained from a female donor in good health and CMV-seropositive. Sequenced input: PBMCs. This receptor has the CDR3 CASSYSRENARAYF. The sequence in DNA is TGTGCCAGCAGTTACTCGAGGGAGAACGCTCGGGCGTACTTC.